These T cell receptor beta chains were read from a single sample in a study of blood T cell repertoires in COVID-19. Only in-frame clones appear in the TCRdb table, and some are missing; sequencing was by immunoSEQ multiplex PCR. The repertoire has over 200,000 clones, about 80% of them found once; the top ten carry over 12%. Input material: PBMCs or T cells enriched from blood (not recorded which). Receptors originate from a man aged 35-49 years who had recovered from COVID-19. Both conserved end residues are part of each CDR3. The order of the fields is V gene, J gene, clone size, CDR3 protein. The listing skips clone size in some rows; elsewhere it reads once, few, many or a size class.

V gene: TRBV27
J gene: TRBJ2-5
clone size: .
CDR3 protein: CASPTGEAGGPWETQYF

V gene: TRBV6-5
J gene: TRBJ2-1
clone size: .
CDR3 protein: CASSYGQGTGEQFF

V gene: TRBV6-5
J gene: TRBJ1-2
clone size: .
CDR3 protein: CASSFAGRPDYTF

V gene: TRBV5-5
J gene: TRBJ1-6
clone size: .
CDR3 protein: CASSLDWDRGSPLHF

V gene: TRBV10-3
J gene: TRBJ1-2
clone size: .
CDR3 protein: CAIHQGVNGYTF

V gene: TRBV6-1
J gene: TRBJ1-1
clone size: once
CDR3 protein: CASSEERGGTEAFF

V gene: TRBV11-3
J gene: TRBJ1-1
clone size: .
CDR3 protein: CASSPSKDRWSEAFF

V gene: TRBV5-1
J gene: TRBJ2-2
clone size: .
CDR3 protein: CASRITGFGGELFF

V gene: TRBV7-3
J gene: TRBJ2-7
clone size: once
CDR3 protein: CASSSVAGGLYEQYF

V gene: TRBV28
J gene: TRBJ2-1
clone size: .
CDR3 protein: CASSRTSGGRSYNEQFF

V gene: TRBV27
J gene: TRBJ1-3
clone size: .
CDR3 protein: CASSLYADFSGNTIYF

V gene: TRBV18
J gene: TRBJ2-7
clone size: .
CDR3 protein: CASSLYRNGRSTSSYEQYF

V gene: TRBV5-1
J gene: TRBJ2-1
clone size: .
CDR3 protein: CAGRPRSDYNEQFF

V gene: TRBV4-1
J gene: TRBJ2-5
clone size: few
CDR3 protein: CASSRKQRDQETQYF

V gene: TRBV4-2
J gene: TRBJ1-5
clone size: .
CDR3 protein: CASSQFPDRAGQPQHF

V gene: TRBV4-2
J gene: TRBJ2-3
clone size: few
CDR3 protein: CASSQEERGHTQYF

V gene: TRBV3-1/TRBV3-2
J gene: TRBJ2-1
clone size: .
CDR3 protein: CASSYYNEQFF

V gene: TRBV5-1
J gene: TRBJ1-1
clone size: .
CDR3 protein: CASSLGVQPNTEAFF

V gene: TRBV24-1
J gene: TRBJ2-1
clone size: .
CDR3 protein: CATSDLGAGGHGEQFF

V gene: TRBV7-9
J gene: TRBJ2-7
clone size: .
CDR3 protein: CASSIPSVGQGSYEQYF

V gene: TRBV19
J gene: TRBJ1-6
clone size: .
CDR3 protein: CASSPAPGQAKIWGNSPLHF

V gene: TRBV7-9
J gene: TRBJ2-4
clone size: .
CDR3 protein: CASSPGTGTIAKNIQYF

V gene: TRBV27
J gene: TRBJ2-1
clone size: .
CDR3 protein: CASSPSVAGEQFF

V gene: TRBV5-1
J gene: TRBJ2-5
clone size: .
CDR3 protein: CASSSRPGQGKETQYF

V gene: TRBV7-6
J gene: TRBJ2-2
clone size: .
CDR3 protein: CASSLGLAGTGELFF

V gene: TRBV5-1
J gene: TRBJ2-3
clone size: .
CDR3 protein: CASSLVHPSTDTQYF

V gene: TRBV4-3
J gene: TRBJ2-5
clone size: .
CDR3 protein: CASSQDQGMGRETQYF

V gene: TRBV30
J gene: TRBJ2-3
clone size: .
CDR3 protein: CAWSGTSGGPLTQYF

V gene: TRBV9
J gene: TRBJ1-4
clone size: .
CDR3 protein: CASSAYSGTNEKLFF

V gene: TRBV7-2
J gene: TRBJ1-2
clone size: .
CDR3 protein: CASSLVDSYGYTF

V gene: TRBV2
J gene: TRBJ1-5
clone size: .
CDR3 protein: CASSGDRAGDQPQHF

V gene: TRBV13
J gene: TRBJ1-6
clone size: once
CDR3 protein: CASSLGLAGRDNSPLHF

V gene: TRBV4-1
J gene: TRBJ2-5
clone size: .
CDR3 protein: CASSRLVIETQYF

V gene: TRBV7-3
J gene: TRBJ1-1
clone size: .
CDR3 protein: CASGKDRVGEAFF

V gene: TRBV7-2
J gene: TRBJ2-1
clone size: .
CDR3 protein: CASSLDLTGGDEQFF

V gene: TRBV18
J gene: TRBJ2-7
clone size: .
CDR3 protein: CASSPPILADYEQYF

V gene: TRBV7-3
J gene: TRBJ1-1
clone size: .
CDR3 protein: CASSPQGQGTEAFF

V gene: TRBV5-1
J gene: TRBJ2-3
clone size: .
CDR3 protein: CASSLGVGDTDTQYF

V gene: TRBV11-2
J gene: TRBJ1-6
clone size: once
CDR3 protein: CASSRGRVNSPLHF

V gene: TRBV28
J gene: TRBJ2-5
clone size: .
CDR3 protein: CASSYLLAGARETQYF

V gene: TRBV4-3
J gene: TRBJ1-3
clone size: .
CDR3 protein: CASSKRQGASGNTIYF

V gene: TRBV27
J gene: TRBJ1-1
clone size: once
CDR3 protein: CASSLRPGGGNTEAFF

V gene: TRBV29-1
J gene: TRBJ2-7
clone size: .
CDR3 protein: CSVETDRGTYEQYF

V gene: TRBV4-3
J gene: TRBJ1-3
clone size: .
CDR3 protein: CASSQEQGLRGNTIYF

V gene: TRBV28
J gene: TRBJ1-2
clone size: .
CDR3 protein: CASSSTGGRYGYTF

V gene: TRBV5-4
J gene: TRBJ1-4
clone size: .
CDR3 protein: CASSRDSPNEKLFF

V gene: TRBV5-8
J gene: TRBJ1-6
clone size: few
CDR3 protein: CASSLERGAPLHF

V gene: TRBV28
J gene: TRBJ1-5
clone size: .
CDR3 protein: CASRSLQGQPQHF

V gene: TRBV6-5
J gene: TRBJ2-7
clone size: .
CDR3 protein: CASRTIGVNEQYF

V gene: TRBV28
J gene: TRBJ2-7
clone size: .
CDR3 protein: CASSQKGLMVSWEQYF

V gene: TRBV6-5
J gene: TRBJ2-2
clone size: .
CDR3 protein: CASSSAGGTGELFF

V gene: TRBV2
J gene: TRBJ2-7
clone size: .
CDR3 protein: CASTYLDRASYEQYF

V gene: TRBV5-1
J gene: TRBJ2-7
clone size: .
CDR3 protein: CASSSPRTGDEQYF

V gene: TRBV7-8
J gene: TRBJ2-6
clone size: .
CDR3 protein: CASSLAGGGAVFGANVLTF

V gene: TRBV18
J gene: TRBJ2-3
clone size: .
CDR3 protein: CASSRTSSTDTQYF

V gene: TRBV27
J gene: TRBJ2-7
clone size: .
CDR3 protein: CASSLTGLSYEQYF